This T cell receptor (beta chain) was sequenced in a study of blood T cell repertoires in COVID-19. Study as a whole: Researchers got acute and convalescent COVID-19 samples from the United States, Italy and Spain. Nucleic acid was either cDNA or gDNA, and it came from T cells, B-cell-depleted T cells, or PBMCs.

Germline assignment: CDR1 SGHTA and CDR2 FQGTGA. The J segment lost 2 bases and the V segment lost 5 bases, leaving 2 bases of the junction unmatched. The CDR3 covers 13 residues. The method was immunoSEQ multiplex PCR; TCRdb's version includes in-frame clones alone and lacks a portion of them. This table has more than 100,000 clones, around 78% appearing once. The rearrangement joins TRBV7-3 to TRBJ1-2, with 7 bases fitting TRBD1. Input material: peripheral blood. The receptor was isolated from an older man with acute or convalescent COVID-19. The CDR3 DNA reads TGTGCCAGCAGCCAGGGACAGAACTATGGCTACACCTTC. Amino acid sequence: CASSQGQNYGYTF.